This TCR beta chain was sequenced for a study of blood T cell repertoires in COVID-19. Only in-frame clones appear in the TCRdb table, and some are missing; sequencing was by immunoSEQ multiplex PCR. The data contain 200,000 to 300,000 clones, roughly 86% of them singletons. Germline V lookup: CDR1 LNHDA, CDR2 SQIVND (reference sequence). The CDR3 consists of 15 residues. Trimming shortened V by 1 base and J by 3 bases, and 10 bases separated the two germline ends. The age range of participants was 18 to 89 years, with residence in about two dozen US areas. Participants' reported clinical history set cohort assignment.

The clonotype was recovered from a woman in her fifties or sixties who had recovered from COVID-19. The sequenced sample consisted of PBMCs or T cells enriched from blood (not recorded which). The V and J genes are TRBV19 and TRBJ1-5; possibly TRBD1 for D (5 bases). The CDR3 loop reads CASSIVGVHNQPQHF. The CDR3 nucleotides are TGTGCCAGTAGTATAGTAGGGGTCCACAATCAGCCCCAGCATTTT.